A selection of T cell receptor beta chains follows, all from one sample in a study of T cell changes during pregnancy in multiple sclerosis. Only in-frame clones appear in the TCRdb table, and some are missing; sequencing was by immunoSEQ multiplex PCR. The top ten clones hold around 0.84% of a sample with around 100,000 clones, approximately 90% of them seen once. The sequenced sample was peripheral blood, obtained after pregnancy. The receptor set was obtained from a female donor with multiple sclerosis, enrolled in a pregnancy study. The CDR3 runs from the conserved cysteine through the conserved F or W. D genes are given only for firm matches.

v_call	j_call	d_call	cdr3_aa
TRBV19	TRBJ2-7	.	CASSIDPAGSSTTREQYF
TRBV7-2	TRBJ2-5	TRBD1	CASSLGTATETQYF
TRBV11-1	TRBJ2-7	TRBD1	CASSPKGGISYEQYF
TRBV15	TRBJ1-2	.	CATSRDRREPGPYGYTF
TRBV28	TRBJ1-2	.	CASSLFGGSYGYTF
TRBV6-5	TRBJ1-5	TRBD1	CASRGQGDQPQHF
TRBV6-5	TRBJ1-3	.	CASSRTEDSGNTIYF
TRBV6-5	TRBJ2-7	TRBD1	CASRSGTGPYEQYF
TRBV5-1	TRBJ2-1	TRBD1	CASTLVLGGTGVYNEQFF
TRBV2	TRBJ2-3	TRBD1	CASRFDRGRFGDTQYF
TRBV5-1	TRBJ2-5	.	CASKGQIRTDYQETQYF
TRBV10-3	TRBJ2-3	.	CAISESSPDTQYF
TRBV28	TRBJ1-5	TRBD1	CASRYNYRGPSQPQHF
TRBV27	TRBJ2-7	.	CASSQGSFYEQYF
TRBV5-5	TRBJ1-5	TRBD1	CASSKTGVQPQHF
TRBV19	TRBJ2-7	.	CASSTTRTDFYEQYF
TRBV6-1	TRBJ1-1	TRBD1	CASSEPGQGFAEAFF
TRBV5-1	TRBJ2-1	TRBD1	CASTEDRNEQFF
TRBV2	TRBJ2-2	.	CACLAGTPNTGELFF
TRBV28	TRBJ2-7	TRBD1	CASRPLDRGLPYEQYF
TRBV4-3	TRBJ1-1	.	CASSQDWATTEAFF
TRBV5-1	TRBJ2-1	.	CASSLDPLTSTYNEQFF
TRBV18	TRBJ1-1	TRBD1	CASSPLRDRGHTEAFF
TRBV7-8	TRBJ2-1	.	CASSGYQVGSYNEQFF
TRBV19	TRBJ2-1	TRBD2	CASSPRTSGRTYNEQFF
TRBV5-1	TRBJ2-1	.	CASSPPSLSSYNEQFF
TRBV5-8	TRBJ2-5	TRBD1	CASSLGTAALGETQYF
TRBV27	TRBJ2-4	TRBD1	CASSPYSWGQGNIQYF
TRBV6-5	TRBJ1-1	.	CASSYVAGVNTEAFF
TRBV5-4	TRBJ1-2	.	CASSRGNTGSYGYTF
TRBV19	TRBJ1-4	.	CASSIGRRPQIPTNEKLFF
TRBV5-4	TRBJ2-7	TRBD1	CASSFSKGANHEQYF
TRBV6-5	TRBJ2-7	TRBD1	CASSYAGTGRYEQYF
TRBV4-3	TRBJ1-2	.	CASSQDRTGAYGYTF
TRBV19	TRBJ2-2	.	CASSMKTATGELFF
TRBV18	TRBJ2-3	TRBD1	CASSPTTGLTDTQYF
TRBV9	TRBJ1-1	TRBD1	CASSVGRGRAFF
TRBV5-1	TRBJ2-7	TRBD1	CASSGQGTYEQYF
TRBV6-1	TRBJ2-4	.	CASYDGWGGGIQYF
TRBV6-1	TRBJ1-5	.	CASSDDGAYQPQHF